This entry is about one T cell receptor (beta chain). This sample was included in a study of cytomegalovirus exposure and HLA in healthy donors. This CDR3 contains 12 residues. V was pared by 7 bases and J by 8 bases, with 14 bases between. The germline V gene encodes CDR1 SQVTM and CDR2 ANQGSEA. The PCR made use of 60 Vbeta and 13 Jbeta primers. The data were produced by immunoSEQ multiplex PCR, yet TCRdb's version contains in-frame clones alone and is incomplete. The sample yields 150,000 to 200,000 clones, just over 75% seen once. The source material was PBMCs. The receptor was derived from a young woman in good health and CMV-seropositive. The rearrangement joins TRBV29-1 to TRBJ2-2, with unresolved D. CDR3 in amino acids: CSGLPTGGELFF. CDR3 DNA: TGCAGCGGACTTCCAACTGGAGGGGAGCTGTTTTTT.